Presented here are 3 T cell receptor beta chains from one specimen sequenced in a study of beta chain features in type 1 diabetes. Expressed TCRB transcripts got sequenced, as all isolated RNA was reverse transcribed. Method: immunoSEQ multiplex PCR; TCRdb's copy keeps in-frame clones and lacks some. This table holds just over 600,000 clones, around a sixth found once. Sequenced: naive CD4+ T cells from blood. These receptors all come from a man between 18 and 29 years old in good health.

V usage is TRBV16 and J usage is TRBJ2-1; D is unresolved. Germline-derived CDR1 and CDR2 are KGHSY and FQNENV. This CDR3 comprises 12 residues. The ends were cut back, 4 bases at V and 8 bases at J, with 9 bases in the middle. CDR3 nucleotides: TGTGCCAGCAGCCGGTTGTCTTATGAGCAGTTCTTC. Translation gives CASSRLSYEQFF.

The rearrangement uses TRBV6-4 and TRBJ2-7; D unresolved. CDR3 length: 14 amino acids. V dropped 1 base and J dropped 3 bases, with 10 bases sitting between them. Germline CDR1 is MRHNA and CDR2 is SNTAGT. The CDR3 protein is CASSDLAQHYEQYF. The CDR3 DNA sequence: TGTGCCAGCAGTGACTTAGCACAGCACTACGAGCAGTACTTC.

This clone was seen only a few times. The chain employs TRBV5-6 and TRBJ2-3, with 7 bases matching TRBD1. With V trimmed by 4 bases and J by 0 bases, 2 bases remained unmatched. The CDR3 is 14 amino acids. Germline CDR1 SGHDT, CDR2 YYEEEE. The CDR3 sequence is CASSVGQSTDTQYF. The CDR3 nucleotides are TGTGCCAGCAGCGTGGGACAGAGCACAGATACGCAGTATTTT.